The T cell receptor beta chain described here comes from a study of cytomegalovirus exposure and HLA in healthy donors. Study-wide context: The 500 to 850 first-cohort repertoires and the roughly 120 validation repertoires shared the same platform, a later analysis reported.

Study-wide results and caveats: According to a later analysis, TCR clusters from the first cohort tended to co-occur in the approximately 120 validation repertoires. TCR beta chains numbering more than 150 were designated cytomegalovirus-associated.

About this clone: Its antigen is not known.

Produced via immunoSEQ multiplex PCR; TCRdb's table is partial and in-frame only. Counted here are about 150,000 clones, approximately 89% occurring once; the ten biggest clones make up 0.6% to 0.8%. The CDR3 covers 15 residues. Per the germline V gene, CDR1 is SGHVS and CDR2 is FQNEAQ. V was trimmed by 2 bases and J by 3 bases, leaving 12 bases between them. The chain carries TRBV7-8 and TRBJ2-3, with D possibly matching TRBD2 (5 bases). The sequence was obtained from a man younger than 30 in good health and CMV-seronegative. The sequencing input was PBMCs. As DNA, the CDR3 is TGTGCCAGCAGCTTACCGGGCCCGGGGACAGATACGCAGTATTTT. Translation: CASSLPGPGTDTQYF.